This is a list of T cell receptor beta chains from one sample in a study of blood T cell repertoires in COVID-19. The protocol was immunoSEQ multiplex PCR, while the TCRdb copy is restricted to in-frame clones and leaves out a portion. This table has 250,000 to 300,000 clones, roughly nine tenths appearing once. Sequenced: PBMCs or T cells enriched from blood (not recorded which). Source of these receptors: a human donor in a cohort exposed to, infected with or recovered from COVID-19 (not recorded which). The donor label of this sample is uncertain. The CDR3 runs from the conserved cysteine through the conserved F or W. The D gene is left open where the match is weak. Part of the rows lack a size; the others show once, few, many or a class for expanded clones.

j_call: TRBJ2-1
d_call: TRBD1
v_call: TRBV7-9
clone_size: once
cdr3_aa: CASSSTGGAGNEQFF
cdr3_nt: TGTGCCAGCAGCTCGACAGGGGGCGCGGGAAATGAGCAGTTCTTC

j_call: TRBJ2-7
d_call: TRBD1
v_call: TRBV7-2
clone_size: .
cdr3_aa: CASSLAGGQGTYEQYF
cdr3_nt: TGTGCCAGCAGCTTAGCGGGGGGACAGGGTACCTACGAGCAGTACTTC

j_call: TRBJ1-1
d_call: .
v_call: TRBV6-5
clone_size: .
cdr3_aa: CASRDWNTEAFF
cdr3_nt: TGTGCCAGTCGGGACTGGAACACTGAAGCTTTCTTT

j_call: TRBJ2-1
d_call: TRBD2
v_call: TRBV9
clone_size: .
cdr3_aa: CASRFRGGGNEQFF
cdr3_nt: TGTGCCAGCAGGTTCCGGGGCGGGGGGAATGAGCAGTTCTTC

j_call: TRBJ1-5
d_call: TRBD1
v_call: TRBV6-5
clone_size: .
cdr3_aa: CASRGTGRSQPQHF
cdr3_nt: TGTGCCAGCAGGGGGACAGGTAGGAGTCAGCCCCAGCATTTT

j_call: TRBJ1-2
d_call: TRBD1
v_call: TRBV5-1
clone_size: .
cdr3_aa: CASSLATGGLYGYTF
cdr3_nt: TGCGCCAGCAGCTTGGCCACAGGGGGCCTCTATGGCTACACCTTC

j_call: TRBJ2-7
d_call: TRBD1
v_call: TRBV27
clone_size: .
cdr3_aa: CASSFNRGHEQYF
cdr3_nt: TGTGCCAGCAGTTTTAACAGGGGGCACGAGCAGTACTTC

j_call: TRBJ1-1
d_call: .
v_call: TRBV10-3
clone_size: .
cdr3_aa: CAISPGVEAFF
cdr3_nt: TGTGCCATCAGTCCAGGGGTTGAAGCTTTCTTT

j_call: TRBJ2-3
d_call: .
v_call: TRBV5-1
clone_size: once
cdr3_aa: CASSLIRHTDTQYF
cdr3_nt: TGCGCCAGCAGCTTGATTCGACACACAGATACGCAGTATTTT

j_call: TRBJ1-6
d_call: .
v_call: TRBV9
clone_size: .
cdr3_aa: CASSVGRGSPLHF
cdr3_nt: TGTGCCAGCAGCGTAGGAAGGGGGTCACCCCTCCACTTT

j_call: TRBJ1-1
d_call: TRBD1
v_call: TRBV19
clone_size: .
cdr3_aa: CASSISTGGMNTEAFF
cdr3_nt: TGTGCCAGTAGTATATCGACAGGGGGTATGAACACTGAAGCTTTCTTT

j_call: TRBJ2-1
d_call: TRBD2
v_call: TRBV7-9
clone_size: .
cdr3_aa: CASSGEAGGNNEQFF
cdr3_nt: TGTGCCAGCAGCGGAGAAGCGGGGGGGAACAATGAGCAGTTCTTC

j_call: TRBJ2-3
d_call: TRBD2
v_call: TRBV2
clone_size: .
cdr3_aa: CASTLLGGVDTQYF
cdr3_nt: TGTGCCAGCACCCTTCTTGGGGGGGTAGATACGCAGTATTTT

j_call: TRBJ2-2
d_call: .
v_call: TRBV19
clone_size: once
cdr3_aa: CASSIDRTGELFF
cdr3_nt: TGTGCCAGTAGTATAGATCGGACCGGGGAGCTGTTTTTT

j_call: TRBJ1-5
d_call: TRBD1
v_call: TRBV6-6
clone_size: .
cdr3_aa: CASSWPGQGSNQPQHF
cdr3_nt: TGTGCCAGCAGTTGGCCCGGACAGGGGAGCAATCAGCCCCAGCATTTT

j_call: TRBJ1-1
d_call: TRBD1
v_call: TRBV24-1
clone_size: .
cdr3_aa: CATTGGRTTEAFF
cdr3_nt: TGTGCCACCACAGGGGGCAGGACCACTGAAGCTTTCTTT

j_call: TRBJ1-2
d_call: .
v_call: TRBV30
clone_size: .
cdr3_aa: CACLGGGYTF
cdr3_nt: TGTGCCTGTCTGGGGGGTGGCTACACCTTC

j_call: TRBJ2-1
d_call: .
v_call: TRBV7-2
clone_size: .
cdr3_aa: CASSLRLAALNEQFF
cdr3_nt: TGTGCCAGCAGCTTAAGACTGGCCGCCCTGAATGAGCAGTTCTTC

j_call: TRBJ1-1
d_call: TRBD1
v_call: TRBV5-1
clone_size: .
cdr3_aa: CASSPRTGTEAFF
cdr3_nt: TGCGCCAGCAGCCCACGGACAGGAACTGAAGCTTTCTTT

j_call: TRBJ2-4
d_call: TRBD1
v_call: TRBV5-1
clone_size: .
cdr3_aa: CASSLEGRGHIQYF
cdr3_nt: TGCGCCAGCAGCTTGGAAGGCAGGGGGCACATTCAGTACTTC